This T cell receptor (beta chain) was identified during a study of T cell repertoires in ileal Crohn's disease. This table comes from immunoSEQ multiplex PCR, and its TCRdb copy is limited to in-frame clones, with some not included. The sample holds around 17,000 clones, around 88% seen once. The sequenced sample was ileal tissue. The clonotype comes from an adult with Crohn's disease.

The CDR3, as DNA: TGTGCCAGTGGCGCTTGGAGAGGGGGTAGTGAGACCCAGTACTTC. Its translation is CASGAWRGGSETQYF. This rearrangement joins TRBV19 to TRBJ2-5; perhaps TRBD1 as D (6 bases). Germline lookup yields CDR1 LNHDA and CDR2 SQIVND (reference sequence). This CDR3 contains 15 residues. With 8 bases removed from V and 5 bases from J, the gap between germline ends came to 21 bases.